One sample yielded the 10 T cell receptor beta chains listed below, sequenced in a study of cytomegalovirus exposure and HLA in healthy donors. Assay used: immunoSEQ multiplex PCR; TCRdb lists only in-frame clones, some missing. This sample yields about 330,000 clones, of which about nine tenths are seen a single time; around 0.8% belongs to the top ten. Sequenced: PBMCs. All receptors derive from a woman younger than 35 in good health and CMV-seronegative.

V is TRBV28 and J is TRBJ2-7, with 10 bases aligning to TRBD1. After removal of 5 bases from V and 2 bases from J, the junction contained 3 bases not matched to a gene. This CDR3 region has 14 residues. Germline V gene sequence: CDR1 MDHEN, CDR2 SYDVKM. The chain's CDR3 is CASSRTGGTYEQYF. The DNA for the CDR3 is TGTGCCAGCAGTCGGACAGGGGGAACCTACGAGCAGTACTTC.

The chain employs TRBV7-2 and TRBJ2-7, with D hard to call. V shed 5 bases and J shed 3 bases, with 14 bases lying between them. Per the germline V gene, CDR1 is SGHTA and CDR2 is FQGNSA. The CDR3 sequence is 14 residues long. Here the CDR3 DNA reads TGTGCCAGCAGCACCTTTAACCACTACTACGAGCAGTACTTC. Amino acid sequence: CASSTFNHYYEQYF.

A note on this clone: A read error may account for a junction end that differs from germline. CDR3 region: CASSVETSGLGQTIF. DNA for the CDR3: TGTGCCAGCAGCGTAGAGACTAGCGGCTTGGGGCAAACGATCTTC. The chain uses TRBV9 and TRBJ2-1; 9 bases match TRBD2. The CDR3 has 15 residues. Germline assignment: CDR1 SGDLS and CDR2 YYNGEE.

The chain has TRBV7-6 and TRBJ2-2; D may be TRBD1 (5 bases). This CDR3 has 15 residues. The germline V gene encodes CDR1 SGHVS and CDR2 FNYEAQ. The V and J ends lost 2 bases and 1 base respectively, with 8 bases between them. CDR3 residues: CASSLSQGNTGELFF. CDR3 DNA: TGTGCCAGCAGCTTAAGTCAGGGGAACACCGGGGAGCTGTTTTTT.

The chain joins TRBV9 to TRBJ2-2, with 11 bases that match TRBD2. This CDR3 is 22 amino acids long. Germline CDR1 reads SGDLS; CDR2 reads YYNGEE. V dropped 0 bases and J dropped 0; count of bases not matched to a gene: 16. The CDR3 coding sequence is TGTGCCAGCAGCGTAGAGGGCCCGGGACTAGCGGAAATATTCGCGAACACCGGGGAGCTGTTTTTT. The encoded protein is CASSVEGPGLAEIFANTGELFF.

The chain is built from TRBV28 and TRBJ1-3, with D perhaps matching TRBD1 (5 bases). V was cut by 2 bases and J by 0 bases, with 8 bases left in between. CDR1 is MDHEN and CDR2 is SYDVKM in the germline V gene. The CDR3 consists of 15 residues. The CDR3 DNA follows: TGTGCCAGCAGTTTAGGGGACTACTCTGGAAACACCATATATTTT. It codes for CASSLGDYSGNTIYF.

V and J are TRBV29-1 and TRBJ2-4, with 8 bases identical to TRBD1. The CDR3 loop spans 16 amino acids. The V segment lost 7 bases and the J segment 8 bases; nucleotides outside the gene matches: 19. Germline V gene data show CDR1 as SQVTM and CDR2 as ANQGSEA. As DNA, the CDR3 is TGCAGCGCAACGGACAGGGCTAGCCGTGGAAGTGACATTCAGTACTTC. Residues: CSATDRASRGSDIQYF.

The J gene is TRBJ2-7, the V gene TRBV4-2; D is ambiguous. CDR1 is LGHNA and CDR2 is YNFKEQ in the germline V gene. The CDR3 has 16 amino acids. The germline V and J ends were trimmed by 0 bases and 5 bases, with 17 bases remaining between them. The CDR3 DNA follows: TGTGCCAGCAGCCAAGAGTTATACCACGAGCCCGACGAGCAGTACTTC. Amino acid sequence: CASSQELYHEPDEQYF.

This sequence joins TRBV21-1 and TRBJ2-5; whether TRBD1, the table's D call, matches the DNA was not checked. TRBV21-1 is marked as a pseudogene. The CDR3 has 15 residues. This chain's CDR3 is CASSKPVSRGETQYF. DNA of the CDR3: TGTGCCAGCAGCAAGCCTGTGAGCAGGGGAGAGACCCAGTACTTC.

The chain joins TRBV28 to TRBJ2-7; D may be TRBD2 (5 bases). CDR3 length equals 13 residues. The germline V gene has CDR1 MDHEN and CDR2 SYDVKM. V lost 7 bases and J lost 6, with 16 bases in between. CDR3 in amino acids: CASTGLGAFEQYF. For the CDR3, the DNA is TGTGCCAGCACCGGACTGGGAGCGTTCGAGCAGTACTTC.